These 24 T cell receptor beta chains came from one sample sequenced in a study of control samples from healthy donors and cancer patients. Libraries were prepared by immunoSEQ multiplex PCR; TCRdb keeps only in-frame clonotypes and omits some of them. The sample carries 70,000 to 75,000 clones, about 88% recorded once. Sequenced: blood. The receptors were gathered from a woman aged 45-65 years in good health.

This clone appeared once. The chain recombines TRBV28 with TRBJ2-7; D is perhaps TRBD1 or TRBD2 (5 bases each). This CDR3 has 14 amino acids. In germline, CDR1 is MDHEN, CDR2 SYDVKM. V lost 5 bases and J 2 bases, leaving 13 bases between the germline ends. CDR3 residues: CASSPYRDPYEQYF. The CDR3 region has the DNA TGTGCCAGCAGTCCCTACCGGGACCCCTACGAGCAGTACTTC. Full variable domain (outside the CDR3, taken from reference TRBV28 and TRBJ2-7): DVKVTQSSRYLVKRTGEKVFLECVQDMDHENMFWYRQDPGLGLRLIYFSYDVKMKEKGDIPEGYSVSREKKERFSLILESASTNQTSMYLCASSPYRDPYEQYFGPGTRLTVT.

This clone was seen a single time. V and J are TRBV9 and TRBJ2-4; a weak D match, TRBD2 (6 bases). The CDR3 contains 18 residues. Germline CDR1 is SGDLS and CDR2 is YYNGEE. Trimming cost V 3 bases and J 1 base, with 20 bases left between them. CDR3 nucleotides: TGTGCCAGCAGCGGGGCTAGCGTTCCGGGTGGGGCCAAAAACATTCAGTACTTC. It yields the protein CASSGASVPGGAKNIQYF.

This rearrangement joins TRBV28 to TRBJ2-7, with 7 bases identical to TRBD1. J gave up 3 bases and V 2 bases, and 7 bases lay outside the gene matches. The CDR3 loop spans 15 amino acids. Germline V lookup: CDR1 MDHEN, CDR2 SYDVKM. CDR3 sequence: CASSLKDRNFYEQYF. DNA of the CDR3: TGTGCCAGCAGTTTAAAGGACAGGAACTTCTACGAGCAGTACTTC.

The rearrangement uses TRBV2 and TRBJ2-1, with no clear D. V was pared by 6 bases and J by 3 bases, with 18 bases between. The germline V gene encodes CDR1 SNHLY and CDR2 FYNNEI. The CDR3 has 16 amino acids. Here the CDR3 DNA reads TGTGCCAGCAGGGCCTCGGGTGCTTCTAGCTACAATGAGCAGTTCTTC. It codes for CASRASGASSYNEQFF.

This rearrangement joins TRBV29-1 to TRBJ2-7, with 8 bases that match TRBD1. CDR1 and CDR2 (germline): SQVTM, ANQGSEA. The V segment lost 5 bases and the J segment 5 bases; nucleotides outside the gene matches: 11. The CDR3 sequence is 14 residues long. The CDR3 is CSVSLGSTGDEQYF. The DNA for the CDR3 is TGCAGCGTTTCACTCGGATCGACAGGGGACGAGCAGTACTTC.

The table lists this clone with a few counts. This rearrangement joins TRBV11-2 to TRBJ1-1, with 8 nucleotides matching TRBD1. This CDR3 is built from 15 residues. CDR1 and CDR2 from the germline V gene are SGHAT and FQNNGV. The J segment lost 4 bases and the V segment lost 4 bases, leaving 8 bases of the junction unmatched. The CDR3 is CASSSRGRIGTEAFF. DNA for the CDR3: TGTGCCAGCAGCTCCAGGGGGCGGATCGGCACTGAAGCTTTCTTT.

V and J are TRBV18 and TRBJ1-1, with unresolved D. CDR1 is KGHSH, CDR2 LQKENI, per germline. The length of the CDR3 is 16 residues. V dropped 1 base and J dropped 3 bases, with 15 bases sitting between them. CDR3 nucleotide sequence: TGTGCCAGCTCACCACAGGGAGGAAGTGGCCACACTGAAGCTTTCTTT. Its translation: CASSPQGGSGHTEAFF.

The chain employs TRBV10-3 and TRBJ2-5, with TRBD2 identical over 9 bases. Germline CDR1 reads ENHRY; CDR2 reads SYGVKD. This CDR3 has 17 residues. The J segment lost 5 bases and the V segment lost 5 bases, leaving 15 bases of the junction unmatched. CDR3 in DNA: TGTGCCATCAGTCTCTACGGGGTAGCGGGAGTAGGTGAGACCCAGTACTTC. It codes for CAISLYGVAGVGETQYF.

This chain uses TRBV2 with TRBJ2-1, with a possible D match to TRBD1 (6 bases). The germline V gene encodes CDR1 SNHLY and CDR2 FYNNEI. The CDR3 length is 15 residues. Between the trimmed V and J ends, which lost 4 bases and 0 bases, there was a span of 10 bases. Here the CDR3 DNA reads TGTGCCAGCAGTGCGGACAGAGACTCCTACAATGAGCAGTTCTTC. It encodes CASSADRDSYNEQFF.

For the CDR3, the DNA is TGTGCCAGCAGCCAGGCCCGACTAGCGGAATCAAAAGAGACCCAGTACTTC. Protein: CASSQARLAESKETQYF. V gene TRBV3-1 (or the pseudogene TRBV3-2) combines with J gene TRBJ2-5; 9 bases fit TRBD2. After removal of 3 bases from V and 3 bases from J, the junction contained 11 bases not matched to a gene. CDR1 and CDR2 (germline): LGHDT, YNNKEL (reference sequence). The CDR3 is made up of 17 amino acids.

This chain uses TRBV11-3 with TRBJ1-1; a possible D gene is TRBD1 (5 bases). Germline assignment: CDR1 SGHNT and CDR2 YENEEA. Trimming took off 5 bases at V and 6 bases at J, with 10 bases between the two ends. The CDR3 loop spans 12 amino acids. In DNA form, the CDR3 reads TGTGCCAGCAGCACAAGGGACTCTGAAGCTTTCTTT. Translated, it gives CASSTRDSEAFF.

This sequence joins TRBV5-4 and TRBJ2-7; 8 nucleotides line up with TRBD2. J was trimmed by 0 bases and V by 4 bases; bases with no gene match: 6. CDR1 is SGHNT and CDR2 is YYREEE in the germline V gene (reference sequence). The CDR3 runs to 15 residues. CDR3 nucleotides: TGTGCCAGCAGCAGGACTAGCAGGGGCTCCTACGAGCAGTACTTC. Translating it yields CASSRTSRGSYEQYF.

This chain joins TRBV20-1 and TRBJ2-5; no definite D call. CDR3 size: 11 residues. The germline V and J ends were trimmed by 7 bases and 5 bases, with 11 bases remaining between them. Germline V gene lookup returns CDR1 DFQATT and CDR2 SNEGSKA (reference sequence). CDR3 coding DNA: TGCAGTGGAGCCGTCGGGGAGACCCAGTACTTC. This encodes CSGAVGETQYF.

The rearrangement uses TRBV7-3 and TRBJ1-2; D not certain. The V end was cut by 2 bases, the J end by 3 bases, with 1 base between. In germline, CDR1 is SGHTA, CDR2 FQGTGA. This CDR3 contains 11 residues. The CDR3: CASSLDYGYTF. DNA for the CDR3: TGTGCCAGCAGCTTAGACTATGGCTACACCTTC.

Comment on this clone: Distinct nucleotide sequences in the sample also encode this CDR3. This chain links TRBV19 with TRBJ2-1, with TRBD2 matching over 10 bases. The CDR3 spans 16 residues. V was pared by 8 bases and J by 0 bases, with 7 bases of the junction left unmatched. Per the germline V gene, CDR1 is LNHDA and CDR2 is SQIVND (reference sequence). The chain's CDR3 is CASSLAGGSSYNEQFF. CDR3 DNA: TGTGCCAGTTCCTTAGCGGGAGGAAGCTCCTACAATGAGCAGTTCTTC.

The chain uses TRBV27 and TRBJ2-7; 9 bases match TRBD1. This CDR3 region has 14 residues. Trimming removed 2 bases from V and 9 bases from J; junction bases left unmatched: 8. CDR1 MNHEY and CDR2 SMNVEV come from the germline V gene (reference sequence). DNA for the CDR3: TGTGCCAGCAGTTTAGGGACAGGGACCTTTGGGCAGTACTTC. Translated, it gives CASSLGTGTFGQYF.

The V and J genes are TRBV10-3 and TRBJ2-5, with 11 bases that match TRBD2. This CDR3 contains 18 residues. V lost 2 bases and J lost 2; bases outside the gene matches: 10. Germline V lookup: CDR1 ENHRY, CDR2 SYGVKD. The CDR3 bases are TGTGCCATCAGTGAGCGTGGGCTAGCGGGAGGCCCTCAAGAGACCCAGTACTTC. It specifies CAISERGLAGGPQETQYF.

V usage is TRBV9 and J usage is TRBJ1-3; D is unresolved. The CDR3 spans 13 residues. V was pared by 0 bases and J by 8 bases, with 9 bases between. Germline CDR1 is SGDLS and CDR2 is YYNGEE. DNA of the CDR3: TGTGCCAGCAGCGTAGCCGGGAAGGACACCATATATTTT. It is translated as CASSVAGKDTIYF.

CDR3: CASSLGTSANTGELFF. The CDR3 nucleotides read TGTGCCAGCAGCTTGGGGACTAGCGCGAACACCGGGGAGCTGTTTTTT. J is TRBJ2-2 and V is TRBV5-5; 9 bases are a match to TRBD2. With V trimmed by 0 bases and J by 0 bases, 0 bases remained unmatched. Germline V CDR1 and CDR2: SGHKS, YYEKEE (reference sequence). This CDR3 comprises 16 residues.

CDR3 in amino acids: CASSLVGGSNQPQHF. CDR3 sequence (DNA): TGTGCCAGCAGTTTAGTGGGAGGGAGCAATCAGCCCCAGCATTTT. The chain uses TRBV28 and TRBJ1-5; D is uncertain. V lost 2 bases and J lost 1, with 9 bases in between. The CDR3 loop spans 15 amino acids. Germline V gives CDR1 MDHEN, CDR2 SYDVKM.

The genes are TRBV7-6 and TRBJ2-3; 7 bases fit TRBD2. With V trimmed by 0 bases and J by 4 bases, 7 bases remained unmatched. Germline-derived CDR1 and CDR2 are SGHVS and FNYEAQ. The CDR3 totals 16 residues. DNA of the CDR3: TGTGCCAGCAGCTTAGCGATGGGACTAACGGCAGATACGCAGTATTTT. This codes for CASSLAMGLTADTQYF.

This rearrangement joins TRBV20-1 to TRBJ1-1; D call uncertain. Trimming took off 3 bases at V and 0 bases at J, with 8 bases between the two ends. This CDR3 is built from 13 residues. Germline V lookup: CDR1 DFQATT, CDR2 SNEGSKA (reference sequence). CDR3 bases: TGCAGTGCTAGTTCCACAGTGAACACTGAAGCTTTCTTT. It encodes CSASSTVNTEAFF.

V and J are TRBV27 and TRBJ2-3, with a tentative D call TRBD1 (6 bases). The V end was cut by 3 bases, the J end by 0 bases, with 10 bases between. The CDR3 is 15 residues long. In germline, CDR1 is MNHEY, CDR2 SMNVEV (reference sequence). Written as DNA, the CDR3 is TGTGCCAGCAGTTTTGAGGGACACAGCACAGATACGCAGTATTTT. Protein sequence: CASSFEGHSTDTQYF.

V gene TRBV7-9 combines with J gene TRBJ2-2; 10 nucleotides match TRBD2. The length of the CDR3 is 17 residues. Germline CDR1 and CDR2: SEHNR and FQNEAQ (reference sequence). Trimming removed 1 base from V and 6 bases from J; junction bases left unmatched: 8. CDR3 sequence: CASSLESGRAGAGELFF. In nucleotides, the CDR3 is TGTGCCAGCAGCTTAGAGAGCGGGAGGGCCGGTGCCGGGGAGCTGTTTTTT.